The source of this TCR beta chain is a study of T cells in Graves' hyperthyroidism and ophthalmopathy. The CDR3 is 15 amino acids. V gave up 2 bases and J gave up 5 bases; unmatched junction bases: 8. The V gene's germline CDR1 is SGHRS and CDR2 YFSETQ. The TCR beta CDR3 regions underwent amplification using RNA transcripts as the source. Initially, a first-round RT-PCR of the TCR CDR3 employed the HTBI primer set. MiXCR, run by TCRdb on the multiplex PCR reads, gives a single entry per CDR3 protein. The repertoire consists of hundreds of thousands of distinct CDR3 sequences, with 20% to 25% occurring once and the leading ten covering around four fifths.

Sample: blood. The receptor was isolated from a man between 50 and 59 years old with Graves' hyperthyroidism. The chain recombines TRBV5-1 with TRBJ2-7, with TRBD1 matching over 9 bases. For the CDR3, the DNA is TGCGCCAGCAGCTTCGCCGGGACAGGGTACCACGAGCAGTACTTC. As protein: CASSFAGTGYHEQYF.